The rows below give T cell receptor beta chains drawn from one sample of a study of OX40 agonist ivuxolimab in advanced cancers. Sequencing used immunoSEQ multiplex PCR; TCRdb keeps in-frame clones, though not all of them. In the table there are fewer than 20,000 clones, about three quarters of which are singletons. The sequencing here drew on CD4+ or CD8+ T cells sorted from blood, taken in a trial of the OX40 agonist ivuxolimab. The origin of the receptors is an adult with an advanced solid tumor such as melanoma, head and neck, liver or kidney cancer. Both conserved end residues are part of each CDR3. The order of the fields is J gene, clone size, D gene, V gene, CDR3 length, CDR3 DNA, CDR3 protein. The D gene is left open where the match is weak. Clone size appears in some rows only: once, few, many, or a class for an expanded clone.

>TRBJ1-6|medium-sized|NA|TRBV9|12
TGTGCCAGCAGCGCGGGGGATTCACCCCTCCACTTT
CASSAGDSPLHF
>TRBJ2-7|NA|NA|TRBV10-3|12
TGTGCCATCTCTACAGGATCCTACGAGCAGTACTTC
CAISTGSYEQYF
>TRBJ2-1|NA|TRBD1|TRBV7-3|16
TGTGCCAGCAGCTTAAACGTGGGGGACAGGGTGAATGAGCAGTTCTTC
CASSLNVGDRVNEQFF
>TRBJ2-1|NA|NA|TRBV10-1|13
TGCGCCAGCAGTGAAATTGCGGGGAATGAGCAGTTCTTC
CASSEIAGNEQFF
>TRBJ2-1|NA|TRBD2|TRBV18|15
TGTGCCAGCTCACCAAAGCGGGACTCCTACAATGAGCAGTTCTTC
CASSPKRDSYNEQFF
>TRBJ1-4|few|NA|TRBV15|15
TGTGCCACCAGCAGTGGACTGGCAACTAATGAAAAACTGTTTTTT
CATSSGLATNEKLFF
>TRBJ2-1|NA|TRBD2|TRBV11-2|13
TGTGCCAGCAGCTTCGGGACTAGCGGTCCCGGGGTCTTC
CASSFGTSGPGVF
>TRBJ2-2|NA|NA|TRBV2|14
TGTGCCAGCAGTGAACAGGGAATGTCCGGGGAGCTGTTTTTT
CASSEQGMSGELFF
>TRBJ1-5|NA|NA|TRBV19|16
TGTGCCAGTAGTACCCGCGGACCCGCCGATTCTCAGCCCCAGCATTTT
CASSTRGPADSQPQHF
>TRBJ2-7|NA|TRBD2|TRBV9|14
TGTGCCAGCAGCGTTGCTAGCGGCTCCTACGAGCAGTACTTC
CASSVASGSYEQYF
>TRBJ2-6|NA|NA|TRBV4-3|17
TGCGCCAGCAGCCAAGATGGGGTCGTCTCTGGGGCCAACGTCCTGACTTTC
CASSQDGVVSGANVLTF
>TRBJ2-7|once|NA|TRBV10-2|14
TGCGCCAGCACGCCCAGCCCCAGCTCCTACGAGCAGTACTTC
CASTPSPSSYEQYF
>TRBJ2-1|few|NA|TRBV3-1/TRBV3-2|9
TGTGCCAGCAGCCCCCCTAAGATCTTC
CASSPPKIF